Each of the 18 T cell receptor beta chains below was sequenced from the same sample in a study of blood T cells in healthy people across ages. Through a sample-barcoded 5' primer and a J-beta primer mix, a second PCR was run for roughly 7 to 12 cycles. TCRdb independently ran MiXCR on the 5' RACE reads; one entry per CDR3 protein. Of under 1,000,000 distinct CDR3 sequences listed, 46% are singletons. The specimen was blood. The receptors were gathered from a man at least 80 years old in good health.

This chain links TRBV5-1 with TRBJ1-1; tentatively, D is TRBD1 (5 bases). The CDR3 length is 15 residues. V lost 0 bases, J lost 3 bases, and 12 bases lay in between. CDR1 and CDR2 (germline): SGHRS, YFSETQ. In nucleotides, the CDR3 is TGCGCCAGCAGCTTGGCGGGGGTTCGGGACACTGAAGCTTTCTTT. It yields the protein CASSLAGVRDTEAFF. Together with reference TRBV5-1 and TRBJ1-1, the CDR3 gives the full variable domain: KAGVTQTPRYLIKTRGQQVTLSCSPISGHRSVSWYQQTPGQGLQFLFEYFSETQRNKGNFPGRFSGRQFSNSRSEMNVSTLELGDSALYLCASSLAGVRDTEAFFGQGTRLTVV.

To note about this clonotype: At one boundary the junction diverges from the germline segment, which might be a read error. The chain has TRBV7-6 and TRBJ1-1, with D unresolved. There are 14 residues in the CDR3. Looked up from germline, CDR1 is SGHVS and CDR2 is FNYEAQ. The chain's CDR3 is CASGLAESNTEAFF. In DNA, the CDR3 is TGTGCCAGCGGCTTAGCGGAGAGTAATACTGAAGCTTTCTTT.

The gene calls are TRBV4-1 and TRBJ2-4, with D maybe TRBD2 (5 bases). CDR1 and CDR2 (germline): MGHRA, YSYEKL. The V end lost 3 bases, the J end lost 1 base, and 7 bases lay between the germline ends. This CDR3 has 14 residues. CDR3 nucleotides: TGCGCCAGCAGCCAGCGCGGGGCCAAAAACATTCAGTACTTC. Translating it yields CASSQRGAKNIQYF.

This clonotype was observed a few times. The V gene is TRBV28, the J gene TRBJ1-2, with D perhaps TRBD1 (6 bases). CDR1 MDHEN and CDR2 SYDVKM come from the germline V gene. The CDR3 is made up of 16 amino acids. Between the trimmed V and J ends, which lost 6 bases and 4 bases, there was a span of 21 bases. The CDR3 DNA reads as TGTGCCAGCAGCAGTATTGGGGGGCGAGGAGGCTATGGCTACACCTTC. Translation: CASSSIGGRGGYGYTF.

This clonotype was seen a handful of times. This sequence joins TRBV20-1 and TRBJ2-3, with 9 bases that match TRBD2. This CDR3 has 17 residues. Germline V gene sequence: CDR1 DFQATT, CDR2 SNEGSKA (reference sequence). The V gene end was trimmed by 6 bases and the J gene end by 4 bases; junction bases not matched to a gene: 17. CDR3 residues: CSARAPLAGDGADTQYF. The CDR3 DNA reads TGCAGTGCCCGCGCCCCATTAGCGGGAGACGGTGCAGATACGCAGTATTTT.

This clonotype was detected ten times or more. CDR3 nucleotides: TGCGCCAGCAGCTTGGTTTTAGGAGGGCCCGCAGATACGCAGTATTTT. Encoded protein: CASSLVLGGPADTQYF. This chain joins TRBV5-1 and TRBJ2-3, with D maybe TRBD2 (6 bases). Germline values: CDR1 SGHRS, CDR2 YFSETQ. V shed 0 bases and J shed 4 bases, with 15 bases lying between them. This CDR3 is built from 16 residues.

The V and J genes are TRBV12-3 or TRBV12-4 and TRBJ1-4, with D unresolved. Deletions cut 5 bases from V and 4 bases from J, with 11 bases between. The CDR3 contains 14 residues. In DNA form, the CDR3 reads TGTGCCAGCAGTCCCGCAGATCATAATGAAAAACTGTTTTTT. It is translated as CASSPADHNEKLFF.

This chain uses TRBV12-3 or TRBV12-4 with TRBJ2-7, with 7 bases fitting TRBD2. The CDR3 extends over 15 amino acids. Trimming at V came to 3 bases and at J to 7 bases, leaving 12 bases not matched to a gene. CDR3 coding DNA: TGTGCCAGCAGTTTTGAGGGGCGGGAGCACAATGAGCAGTACTTC. This codes for CASSFEGREHNEQYF.

The sample holds a few counts of this clonotype. This chain uses TRBV7-2 with TRBJ2-1, with D possibly being TRBD2 (6 bases). V was cut by 5 bases and J by 7 bases, with 24 bases left in between. CDR1 and CDR2 from the germline V gene are SGHTA and FQGNSA. The CDR3 runs to 17 residues. CDR3 nucleotides: TGTGCCAGCAGCCCCCCCCCCGGGACTCCACTGGGGAATGAGCAGTTCTTC. Its translation: CASSPPPGTPLGNEQFF.

V and J are TRBV28 and TRBJ1-2; 8 nucleotides agree with TRBD1. This CDR3 contains 13 residues. Unmatched junction bases numbered 5, after V lost 5 bases and J lost 6 bases. Looked up from germline, CDR1 is MDHEN and CDR2 is SYDVKM. In DNA, the CDR3 is TGTGCCAGCAGTGGGGACAGGAATGATGGCTACACCTTC. Encoded protein: CASSGDRNDGYTF.

In its sample, this clonotype was seen a few times. The CDR3 DNA is TGTGCCAGCAGCCGGGGGGGACAGAGAGAGTACAATGAGCAGTTCTTC. Residues: CASSRGGQREYNEQFF. The chain combines TRBV4-2 with TRBJ2-1; tentatively, D is TRBD1 or TRBD2 (7 bases each). CDR3 length: 16 residues. Trimming took off 4 bases at V and 4 bases at J, with 17 bases between the two ends. Germline CDR1 reads LGHNA; CDR2 reads YNFKEQ.

The chain combines TRBV6-2 or TRBV6-3 with TRBJ2-1, with 7 bases aligning to TRBD2. This CDR3 comprises 12 residues. Per the germline V gene, CDR1 is MNHEY and CDR2 is SVGEGT. CDR3 in DNA: TGTGCTTCGGGAGGCATTTACAATGAGCAGTTCTTC. This codes for CASGGIYNEQFF.

With regard to this clonotype: Its ends do not fully match the called genes, so a read error is possible. J is TRBJ2-2 and V is TRBV5-1; maybe TRBD2 (5 bases). The CDR3 is 14 amino acids. The germline CDR1 and CDR2 sequences are SGHRS and YFSETQ. CDR3 in DNA: TGCGCCAGCAGCCTAACCACGAACACCGGGGAGCCGTTTTTT. Protein: CASSLTTNTGEPFF.

This clonotype was seen more than once but under ten times. The chain employs TRBV12-3 or TRBV12-4 and TRBJ1-5, with no clear D. The CDR3 totals 13 residues. V gave up 3 bases and J gave up 5 bases, with 8 bases separating them. The chain's CDR3 is CASSFSSDQPQHF. The CDR3 coding sequence is TGTGCCAGCAGTTTTAGTTCTGATCAGCCCCAGCATTTT.

The sample holds a few counts of this clonotype. This chain links TRBV7-3 with TRBJ2-5, with D tentatively TRBD2 (6 bases). The V gene lost 5 bases and the J gene lost 3 bases, with 22 bases spanning the gap. The germline V gene encodes CDR1 SGHTA and CDR2 FQGTGA. This CDR3 region has 17 residues. CDR3 coding DNA: TGTGCCAGCAGCACTTTATTTGGACTACGACTTGAAGAGACCCAGTACTTC. This sequence encodes CASSTLFGLRLEETQYF.

This rearrangement joins TRBV20-1 to TRBJ2-3; D possibly corresponds to TRBD1 (5 bases). Trimming took off 6 bases at V and 6 bases at J, with 13 bases between the two ends. The CDR3 runs 12 residues. Germline CDR1 is DFQATT and CDR2 is SNEGSKA (reference sequence). Written as DNA, the CDR3 is TGCAGTGCCCTCAAGCAGGGTGATACGCAGTATTTT. Translation: CSALKQGDTQYF.

This clonotype has only a few counts. The chain has TRBV20-1 and TRBJ1-1; D perhaps matches TRBD1 (5 bases). Looked up from germline, CDR1 is DFQATT and CDR2 is SNEGSKA (reference sequence). This CDR3 comprises 13 residues. Between the trimmed V and J ends, which lost 0 bases and 6 bases, there was a span of 11 bases. In nucleotides, the CDR3 is TGCAGTGCTAGAGAGGGGGGTAGGGCTGAAGCTTTCTTT. Protein product: CSAREGGRAEAFF.

This clonotype turned up a few times. The CDR3 loop reads CASSLVGGEGSGANVLTF. CDR3 DNA: TGTGCCAGCAGCTTGGTAGGCGGAGAGGGCTCTGGGGCCAACGTCCTGACTTTC. The chain links TRBV7-9 to TRBJ2-6, with D tentatively TRBD2 (5 bases). Germline-derived CDR1 and CDR2 are SEHNR and FQNEAQ (reference sequence). The V and J ends lost 3 bases and 0 bases respectively, with 15 bases between them. The CDR3 sequence is 18 residues long.